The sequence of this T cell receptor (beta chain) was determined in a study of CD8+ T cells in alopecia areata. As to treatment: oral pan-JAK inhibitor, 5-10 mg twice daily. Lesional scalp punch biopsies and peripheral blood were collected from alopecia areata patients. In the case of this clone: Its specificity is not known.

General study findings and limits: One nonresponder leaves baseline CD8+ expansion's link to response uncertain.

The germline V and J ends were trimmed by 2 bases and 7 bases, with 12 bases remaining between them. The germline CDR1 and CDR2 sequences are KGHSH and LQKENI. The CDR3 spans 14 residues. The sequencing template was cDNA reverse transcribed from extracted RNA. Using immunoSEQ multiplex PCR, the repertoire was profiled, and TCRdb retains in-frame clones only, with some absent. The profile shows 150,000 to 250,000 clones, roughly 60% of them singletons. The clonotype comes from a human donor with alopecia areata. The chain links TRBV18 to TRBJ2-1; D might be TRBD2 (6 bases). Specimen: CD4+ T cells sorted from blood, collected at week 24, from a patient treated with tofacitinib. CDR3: CASSPVIRGNEQFF. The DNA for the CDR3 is TGTGCCAGCTCACCAGTTATACGGGGGAATGAGCAGTTCTTC.